This T cell receptor (beta chain) appears in the sequencing data of a study of T-cell reconstitution after alpha-beta-depleted transplantation in children. Library preparation (for TCRbeta) was performed with unique molecular identifiers. TCRdb fed the PCR reads into MiXCR, producing one record per CDR3 protein. The table lists 330,000 or so distinct CDR3 sequences, about a tenth of them singletons. This clonotype was detected a few times. V gave up 5 bases and J gave up 7 bases; unmatched junction bases: 9. CDR1 and CDR2 (germline): SEHNR, FQNEAQ (reference sequence). There are 14 residues in the CDR3.

The chain couples TRBV7-9 to TRBJ1-2, with TRBD1 matching 8 bases. This sequence originates from a human donor who donated a stem cell graft to a child with acute lymphoblastic leukemia. The material was PBMCs from the stem cell graft donor, obtained from the stem cell graft. In DNA form, the CDR3 reads TGTGCCAGCAGCGAGATGACAGGGGACGTTGGCTACACCTTC. It encodes CASSEMTGDVGYTF.